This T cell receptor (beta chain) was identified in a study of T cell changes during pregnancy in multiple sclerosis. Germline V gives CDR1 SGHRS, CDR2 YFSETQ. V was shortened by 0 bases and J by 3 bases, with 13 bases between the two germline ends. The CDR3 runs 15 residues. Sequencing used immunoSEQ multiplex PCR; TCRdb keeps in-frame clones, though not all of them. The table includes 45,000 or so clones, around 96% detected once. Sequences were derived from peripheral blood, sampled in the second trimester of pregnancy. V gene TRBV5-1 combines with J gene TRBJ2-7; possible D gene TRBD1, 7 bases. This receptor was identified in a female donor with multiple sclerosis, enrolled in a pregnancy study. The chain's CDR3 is CASSLVQGGSYEQYF. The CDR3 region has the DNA TGCGCCAGCAGCTTGGTCCAGGGGGGTAGCTACGAGCAGTACTTC.